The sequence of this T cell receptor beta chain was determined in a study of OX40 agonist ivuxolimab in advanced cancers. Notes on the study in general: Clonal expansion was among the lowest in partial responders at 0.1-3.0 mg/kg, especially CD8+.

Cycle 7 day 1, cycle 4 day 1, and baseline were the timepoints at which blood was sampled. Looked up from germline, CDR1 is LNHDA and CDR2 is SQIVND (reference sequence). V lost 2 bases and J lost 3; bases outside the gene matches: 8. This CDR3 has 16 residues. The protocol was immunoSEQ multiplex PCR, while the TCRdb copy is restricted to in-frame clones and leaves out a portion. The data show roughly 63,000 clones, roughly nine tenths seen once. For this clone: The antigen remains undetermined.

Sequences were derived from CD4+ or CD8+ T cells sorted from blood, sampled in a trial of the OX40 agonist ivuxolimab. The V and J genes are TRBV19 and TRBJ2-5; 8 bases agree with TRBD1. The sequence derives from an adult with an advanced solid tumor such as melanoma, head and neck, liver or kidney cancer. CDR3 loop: CASSIQPTGDKETQYF. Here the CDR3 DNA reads TGTGCCAGTAGTATACAACCGACAGGGGATAAAGAGACCCAGTACTTC. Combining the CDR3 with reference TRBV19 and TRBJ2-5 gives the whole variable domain DGGITQSPKYLFRKEGQNVTLSCEQNLNHDAMYWYRQDPGQGLRLIYYSQIVNDFQKGDIAEGYSVSREKKESFPLTVTSAQKNPTAFYLCASSIQPTGDKETQYFGPGTRLLVL.